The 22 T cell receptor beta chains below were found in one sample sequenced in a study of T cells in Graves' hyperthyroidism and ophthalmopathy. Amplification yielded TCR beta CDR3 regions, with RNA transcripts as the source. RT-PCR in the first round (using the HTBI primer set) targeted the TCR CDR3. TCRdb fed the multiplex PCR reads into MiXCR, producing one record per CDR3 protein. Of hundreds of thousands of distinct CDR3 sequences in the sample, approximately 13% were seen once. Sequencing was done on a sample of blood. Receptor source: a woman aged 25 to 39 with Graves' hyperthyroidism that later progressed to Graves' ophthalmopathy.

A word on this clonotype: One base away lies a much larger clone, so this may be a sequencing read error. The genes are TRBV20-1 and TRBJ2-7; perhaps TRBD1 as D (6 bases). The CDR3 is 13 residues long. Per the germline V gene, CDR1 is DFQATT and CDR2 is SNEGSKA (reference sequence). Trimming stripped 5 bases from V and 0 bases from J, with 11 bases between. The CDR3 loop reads CSAVGTSSYEQYF. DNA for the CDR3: TGCAGTGCTGTCGGGACATCCTCCTACGAGCAGTACTTC.

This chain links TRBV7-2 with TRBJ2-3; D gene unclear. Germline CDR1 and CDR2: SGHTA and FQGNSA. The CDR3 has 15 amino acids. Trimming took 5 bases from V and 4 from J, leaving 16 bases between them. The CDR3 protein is CASSPPRSFADTQYF. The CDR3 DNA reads TGTGCCAGCAGCCCCCCCCGGAGTTTTGCAGATACGCAGTATTTT.

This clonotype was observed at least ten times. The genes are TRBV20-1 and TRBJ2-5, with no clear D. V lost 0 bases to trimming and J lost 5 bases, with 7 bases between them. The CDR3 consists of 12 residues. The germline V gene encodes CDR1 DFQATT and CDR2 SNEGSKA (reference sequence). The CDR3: CSARDFRETQYF. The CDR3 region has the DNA TGCAGTGCTAGAGACTTCCGGGAGACCCAGTACTTC.

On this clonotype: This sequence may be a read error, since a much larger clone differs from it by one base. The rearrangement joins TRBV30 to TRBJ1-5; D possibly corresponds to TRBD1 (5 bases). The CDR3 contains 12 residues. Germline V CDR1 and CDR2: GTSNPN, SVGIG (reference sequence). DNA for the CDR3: TGTGCCTATGGGACGGAGAATCAGCCCCACCATTTT. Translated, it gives CAYGTENQPHHF. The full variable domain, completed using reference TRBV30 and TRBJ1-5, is SQTIHQWPATLVQPVGSPLSLECTVEGTSNPNLYWYRQAAGRGLQLLFYSVGIGQISSEVPQNLSASRPQDRQFILSSKKLLLSDSGFYLCAYGTENQPHHFGDGTRLSIL.

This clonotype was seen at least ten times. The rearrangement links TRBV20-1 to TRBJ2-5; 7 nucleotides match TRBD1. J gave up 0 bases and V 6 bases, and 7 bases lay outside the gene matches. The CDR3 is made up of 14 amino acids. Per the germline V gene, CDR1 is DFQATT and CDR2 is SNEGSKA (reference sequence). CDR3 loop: CSAPTGADQETQYF. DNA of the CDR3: TGCAGTGCACCAACAGGGGCGGACCAAGAGACCCAGTACTTC.

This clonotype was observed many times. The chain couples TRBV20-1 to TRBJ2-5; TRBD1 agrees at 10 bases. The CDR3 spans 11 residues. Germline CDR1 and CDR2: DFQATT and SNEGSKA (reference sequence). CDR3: CPDRGRETQYF. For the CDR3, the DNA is TGCCCTGACAGGGGGCGAGAGACCCAGTACTTC.

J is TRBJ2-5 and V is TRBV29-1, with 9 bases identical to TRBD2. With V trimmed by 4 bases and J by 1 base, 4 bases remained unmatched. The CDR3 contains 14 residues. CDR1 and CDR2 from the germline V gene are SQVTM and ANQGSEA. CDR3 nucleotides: TGCAGCGTTGTGGCGGGAGGGAGCCAAGAGACCCAGTACTTC. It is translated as CSVVAGGSQETQYF.

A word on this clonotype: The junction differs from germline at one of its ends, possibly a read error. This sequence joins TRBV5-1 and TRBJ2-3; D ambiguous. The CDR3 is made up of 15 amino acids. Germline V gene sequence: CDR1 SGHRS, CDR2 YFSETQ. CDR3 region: CAGSLSSTSTDTQYF. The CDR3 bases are TGCGCCGGCAGCTTAAGTAGTACTAGCACAGATACGCAGTATTTT.

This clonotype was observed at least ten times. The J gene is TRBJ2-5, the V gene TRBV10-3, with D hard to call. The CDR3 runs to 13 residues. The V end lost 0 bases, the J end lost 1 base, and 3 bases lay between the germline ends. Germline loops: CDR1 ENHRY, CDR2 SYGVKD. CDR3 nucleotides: TGTGCCATCAGTGAGTCAATCCAAGAGACCCAGTACTTC. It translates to CAISESIQETQYF.

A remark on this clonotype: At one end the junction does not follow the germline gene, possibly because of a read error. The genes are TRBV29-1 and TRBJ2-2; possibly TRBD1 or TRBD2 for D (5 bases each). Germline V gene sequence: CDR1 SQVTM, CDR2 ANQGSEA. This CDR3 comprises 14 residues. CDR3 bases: TGCAGCGTTGAAATATCAGGGACCACCGGGAAGCTGTTTTTT. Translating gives CSVEISGTTGKLFF.

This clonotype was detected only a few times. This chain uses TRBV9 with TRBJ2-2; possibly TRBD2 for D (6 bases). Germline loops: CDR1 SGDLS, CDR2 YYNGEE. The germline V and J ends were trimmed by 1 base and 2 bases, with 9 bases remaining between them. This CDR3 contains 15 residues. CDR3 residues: CASSVRAGNTGELFF. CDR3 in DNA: TGTGCCAGCAGCGTAAGGGCGGGAAACACCGGGGAGCTGTTTTTT. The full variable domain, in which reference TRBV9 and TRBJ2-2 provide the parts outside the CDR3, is DSGVTQTPKHLITATGQRVTLRCSPRSGDLSVYWYQQSLDQGLQFLIQYYNGEERAKGNILERFSAQQFPDLHSELNLSSLELGDSALYFCASSVRAGNTGELFFGEGSRLTVL.

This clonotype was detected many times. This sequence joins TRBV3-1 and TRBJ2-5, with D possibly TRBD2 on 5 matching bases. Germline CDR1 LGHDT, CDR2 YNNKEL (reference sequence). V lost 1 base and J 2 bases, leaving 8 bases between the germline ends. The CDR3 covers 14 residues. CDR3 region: CASSQGTPQETQYF. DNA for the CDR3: TGTGCCAGCAGCCAAGGGACTCCTCAAGAGACCCAGTACTTC.

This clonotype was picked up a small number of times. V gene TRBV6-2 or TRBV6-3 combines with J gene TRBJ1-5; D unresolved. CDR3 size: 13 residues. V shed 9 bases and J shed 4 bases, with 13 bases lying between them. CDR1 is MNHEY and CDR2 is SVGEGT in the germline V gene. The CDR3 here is CASEGIRNQPQHF. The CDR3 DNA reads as TGTGCCAGTGAGGGTATTCGGAATCAGCCCCAGCATTTT.

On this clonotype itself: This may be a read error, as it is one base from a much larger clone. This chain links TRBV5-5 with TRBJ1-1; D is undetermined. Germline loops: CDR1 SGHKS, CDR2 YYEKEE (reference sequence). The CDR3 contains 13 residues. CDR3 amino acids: CVSSLWGRTEAFF. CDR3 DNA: TGTGTCAGCAGCCTCTGGGGTAGGACTGAAGCTTTCTTT.

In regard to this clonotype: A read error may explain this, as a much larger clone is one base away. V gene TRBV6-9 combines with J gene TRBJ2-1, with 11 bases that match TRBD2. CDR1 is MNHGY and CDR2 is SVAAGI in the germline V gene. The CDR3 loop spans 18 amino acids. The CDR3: CANSYFRSTSGSSNEQFF. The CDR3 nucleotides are TGTGCCAACAGTTACTTTCGGTCCACTAGCGGGAGTAGTAATGAGCAGTTCTTC.

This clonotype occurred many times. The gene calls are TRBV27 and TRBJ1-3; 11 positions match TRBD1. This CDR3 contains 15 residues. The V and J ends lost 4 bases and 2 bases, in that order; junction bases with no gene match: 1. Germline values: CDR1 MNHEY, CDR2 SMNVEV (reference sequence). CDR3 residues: CASSSDRGPGNTIYF. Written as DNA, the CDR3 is TGTGCCAGCAGTTCGGACAGGGGGCCTGGAAACACCATATATTTT.

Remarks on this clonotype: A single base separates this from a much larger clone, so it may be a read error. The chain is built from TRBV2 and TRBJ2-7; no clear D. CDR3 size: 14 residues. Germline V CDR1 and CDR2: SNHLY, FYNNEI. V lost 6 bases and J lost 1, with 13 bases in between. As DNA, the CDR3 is TGTGCCAGCAGCCCTGTCCGGGCATCCTACGAGCAGTACTTC. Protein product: CASSPVRASYEQYF. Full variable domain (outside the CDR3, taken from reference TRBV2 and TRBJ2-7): EPEVTQTPSHQVTQMGQEVILRCVPISNHLYFYWYRQILGQKVEFLVSFYNNEISEKSEIFDDQFSVERPDGSNFTLKIRSTKLEDSAMYFCASSPVRASYEQYFGPGTRLTVT.

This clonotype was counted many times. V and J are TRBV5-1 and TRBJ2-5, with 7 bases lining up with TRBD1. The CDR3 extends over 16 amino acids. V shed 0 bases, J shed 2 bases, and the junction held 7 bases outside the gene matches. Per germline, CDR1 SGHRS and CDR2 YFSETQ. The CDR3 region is CASSLGAGTVQETQYF. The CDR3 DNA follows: TGCGCCAGCAGCTTGGGGGCCGGGACAGTGCAAGAGACCCAGTACTTC.

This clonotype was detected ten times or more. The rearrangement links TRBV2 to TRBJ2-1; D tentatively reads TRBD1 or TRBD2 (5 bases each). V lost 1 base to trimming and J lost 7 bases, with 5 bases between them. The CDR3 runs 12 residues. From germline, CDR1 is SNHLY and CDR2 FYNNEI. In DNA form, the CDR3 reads TGTGCCAGCAGTGAAGGGGGGAATGAGCAGTTCTTC. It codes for CASSEGGNEQFF.

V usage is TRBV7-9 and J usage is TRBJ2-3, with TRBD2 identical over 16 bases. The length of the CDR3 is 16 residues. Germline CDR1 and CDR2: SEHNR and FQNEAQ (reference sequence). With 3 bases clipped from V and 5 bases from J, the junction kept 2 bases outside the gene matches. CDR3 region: CASSFGTSGRGDTQYF. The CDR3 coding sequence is TGTGCCAGCAGCTTTGGGACTAGCGGGAGGGGAGATACGCAGTATTTT.

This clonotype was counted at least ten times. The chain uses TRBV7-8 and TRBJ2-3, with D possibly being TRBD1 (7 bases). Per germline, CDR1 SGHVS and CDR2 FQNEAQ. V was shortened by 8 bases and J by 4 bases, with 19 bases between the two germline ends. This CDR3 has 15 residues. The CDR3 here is CASLTDREVADTQYF. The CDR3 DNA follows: TGTGCCAGCCTCACAGACAGGGAGGTAGCAGATACGCAGTATTTT.

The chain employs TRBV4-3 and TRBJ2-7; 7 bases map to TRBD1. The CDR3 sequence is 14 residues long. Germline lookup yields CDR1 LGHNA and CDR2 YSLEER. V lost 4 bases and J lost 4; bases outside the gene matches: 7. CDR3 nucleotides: TGCGCCAGCAGCCCCGGGACAGAAATTTACGAGCAGTACTTC. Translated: CASSPGTEIYEQYF.